The 27 T cell receptor beta chains in this list originate from one sample, sequenced in a study of radiotherapy plus CTLA-4 blockade in lung cancer. The table came from immunoSEQ multiplex PCR; TCRdb's copy has only in-frame clones and leaves some out. The data contain around 70,000 clones, under 85% of them singletons. This specimen consisted of peripheral blood, obtained from a patient treated with radiotherapy plus ipilimumab. The source is a human donor with non-small cell lung cancer who had a partial response to radiotherapy plus ipilimumab.

The V call is TRBV9, the J call TRBJ2-3; 8 bases align to TRBD2. There are 17 residues in the CDR3. Losses at the gene ends were 1 base for V and 3 bases for J; bases not matched to a gene: 10. Germline values: CDR1 SGDLS, CDR2 YYNGEE. CDR3 region: CASSVTSGGPSTDTQYF. The CDR3 region has the DNA TGTGCCAGCAGCGTAACGTCGGGAGGGCCCTCGACAGATACGCAGTATTTT.

The chain recombines TRBV5-1 with TRBJ2-2; D possibly corresponds to TRBD2 (5 bases). The CDR3 has 16 residues. Germline values: CDR1 SGHRS, CDR2 YFSETQ. V was clipped by 3 bases and J by 4 bases, with 16 bases between them. The CDR3 nucleotides read TGCGCCAGCAGCTCCCGCCCTGGAGGTACCACCGGGGAGCTGTTTTTT. Amino acid sequence: CASSSRPGGTTGELFF.

The chain is built from TRBV2 and TRBJ2-7; TRBD2 agrees at 9 bases. The CDR3 totals 15 residues. CDR1 and CDR2 (germline): SNHLY, FYNNEI. V lost 6 bases, J lost 0 bases, and 6 bases stayed unmatched. CDR3 bases: TGTGCCAGCAGCCTGAGCGGGAGGTCCTCCTACGAGCAGTACTTC. This gives the protein CASSLSGRSSYEQYF.

This clone was observed a handful of times. The J gene is TRBJ1-2, the V gene TRBV4-1; D is possibly TRBD1 (5 bases). Germline loops: CDR1 MGHRA, CDR2 YSYEKL. Trimming removed 3 bases from V and 2 bases from J, with 13 bases in between. The CDR3 runs 15 residues. Here the CDR3 reads CASSHPGRGNYGYTF. The CDR3 region has the DNA TGCGCCAGCAGCCACCCCGGCCGGGGGAACTATGGCTACACCTTC.

The CDR3 region is CASSMTSGSADTQYF. The CDR3 coding sequence is TGTGCCAGCAGCATGACTAGCGGGAGTGCGGATACGCAGTATTTT. This chain joins TRBV11-2 and TRBJ2-3; the match to TRBD2 covers 12 bases. CDR1 SGHAT and CDR2 FQNNGV come from the germline V gene. V shed 5 bases and J 6 bases; nucleotides not matched to a gene: 6. The CDR3 consists of 15 residues.

Here the CDR3 reads CASSYSYNRDNEQFF. CDR3 in DNA: TGTGCCAGCAGCTACTCTTATAACAGGGACAATGAGCAGTTCTTC. This chain links TRBV11-2 with TRBJ2-1; the D gene is possibly TRBD1 (6 bases). Germline V CDR1 and CDR2: SGHAT, FQNNGV. Between the trimmed V and J ends, which lost 4 bases and 5 bases, there was a span of 15 bases. This CDR3 has 15 amino acids.

The V and J genes are TRBV28 and TRBJ2-6; possible D gene TRBD1, 5 bases. Germline CDR1 is MDHEN and CDR2 is SYDVKM. Trimming took off 7 bases at V and 1 base at J, with 11 bases between the two ends. CDR3 length: 15 residues. DNA of the CDR3: TGTGCCAGCACTCCACCAGGGTCTGGGGCCAACGTCCTGACTTTC. Translation gives CASTPPGSGANVLTF.

The rearrangement joins TRBV6-1 to TRBJ1-4, with D possibly being TRBD1 (6 bases). Germline values: CDR1 MNHNS, CDR2 SASEGT. With 0 bases removed from V and 11 bases from J, the gap between germline ends came to 16 bases. The CDR3 extends over 15 amino acids. The CDR3 is CASSEATMGGQKLFF. As DNA, the CDR3 is TGTGCCAGCAGTGAAGCGACAATGGGGGGGCAGAAACTGTTTTTT.

This clone was detected ten times or more. This chain joins TRBV19 and TRBJ1-4; D not certain. The CDR3 consists of 13 residues. Trimming removed 5 bases at V and 1 base at J, with 5 bases between. CDR1 is LNHDA and CDR2 is SQIVND in the germline V gene (reference sequence). CDR3 amino acids: CASSRETNEKLFF. The CDR3 DNA follows: TGTGCCAGTAGTCGGGAAACTAATGAAAAACTGTTTTTT.

This clone was detected only a few times. The V gene is TRBV6-4, the J gene TRBJ2-5, with D tentatively TRBD2 (6 bases). The V gene's germline CDR1 is MRHNA and CDR2 SNTAGT. Trimming removed 4 bases from V and 1 base from J, with 13 bases in between. The CDR3 runs to 15 residues. The CDR3 region is CASSARGTVQETQYF. CDR3 nucleotide sequence: TGTGCCAGCAGTGCCCGGGGGACGGTCCAAGAGACCCAGTACTTC.

Points on this clone: Other DNA sequences in this sample translate to the same CDR3. The genes are TRBV2 and TRBJ2-1; 7 nucleotides match TRBD2. This CDR3 contains 14 residues. Germline lookup yields CDR1 SNHLY and CDR2 FYNNEI. CDR3 DNA sequence: TGTGCTGCAACCCCGGGAGGCCCGCTAGATGAGCAGTTCTTC. Its translation is CAATPGGPLDEQFF.

The chain is built from TRBV7-8 and TRBJ1-3, with D perhaps matching TRBD1 (6 bases). V lost 5 bases and J lost 0, with 14 bases in between. CDR1 is SGHVS and CDR2 is FQNEAQ in the germline V gene. The CDR3 is 16 amino acids. The CDR3 region is CASSPQGLSSGNTIYF. The CDR3 DNA follows: TGTGCCAGCAGCCCTCAGGGGTTGAGCTCTGGAAACACCATATATTTT.

This chain links TRBV5-1 with TRBJ2-7; TRBD1 aligns across 7 bases. CDR3 size: 15 residues. From germline, CDR1 is SGHRS and CDR2 YFSETQ. The ends lost 2 bases at V and 6 bases at J; junction bases unmatched: 11. For the CDR3, the DNA is TGCGCCAGCAGCTTCGACCCGACAGGGCAAGGCGAGCAGTACTTC. As protein: CASSFDPTGQGEQYF.

V gene TRBV28 combines with J gene TRBJ2-7; 14 positions match TRBD2. Trimming at V came to 0 bases and at J to 6 bases, leaving 7 bases not matched to a gene. Germline V lookup: CDR1 MDHEN, CDR2 SYDVKM. The CDR3 covers 17 residues. This CDR3 reads CASSLCVTSGRACEQYF. The CDR3 DNA follows: TGTGCCAGCAGTTTATGCGTGACTAGCGGGAGGGCCTGCGAGCAGTACTTC.

This clone showed up just a few times. CDR3 bases: TGTGCCAGCAGGCCCGGACTAGCGGGAGGGCCAGATACGCAGTATTTT. Translating it yields CASRPGLAGGPDTQYF. The rearrangement uses TRBV7-9 and TRBJ2-3; the match to TRBD2 covers 15 bases. This CDR3 region has 16 residues. From germline, CDR1 is SEHNR and CDR2 FQNEAQ (reference sequence). Trimming removed 6 bases from V and 4 bases from J; junction bases left unmatched: 5. The full variable domain, in which reference TRBV7-9 and TRBJ2-3 provide the parts outside the CDR3, is DTGVSQNPRHKITKRGQNVTFRCDPISEHNRLYWYRQTLGQGPEFLTYFQNEAQLEKSRLLSDRFSAERPKGSFSTLEIQRTEQGDSAMYLCASRPGLAGGPDTQYFGPGTRLTVL.

V and J are TRBV10-2 and TRBJ2-4; TRBD1 might be the D (5 bases). The V end lost 2 bases, the J end lost 6 bases, and 11 bases lay between the germline ends. This CDR3 region has 14 residues. The V gene's germline CDR1 is WSHSY and CDR2 SAAADI. This chain's CDR3 is CASSERGGLNIQYF. As DNA, the CDR3 is TGCGCCAGCAGTGAGAGGGGTGGATTAAACATTCAGTACTTC.

V is TRBV9 and J is TRBJ2-2; D gene uncertain. Germline V gene lookup returns CDR1 SGDLS and CDR2 YYNGEE. Trimming removed 2 bases at V and 0 bases at J, with 5 bases between. There are 14 residues in the CDR3. CDR3 in DNA: TGTGCCAGCAGCGTGCTAACGAACACCGGGGAGCTGTTTTTT. This translates into CASSVLTNTGELFF.

This clone was picked up one time. The chain joins TRBV13 to TRBJ2-1, with 12 bases that match TRBD2. V shed 5 bases and J 6 bases; nucleotides not matched to a gene: 8. This CDR3 is 16 amino acids long. Germline V gene data show CDR1 as PRHDT and CDR2 as FYEKMQ (reference sequence). The CDR3: CASSPPGLAGLNEQFF. Written as DNA, the CDR3 is TGTGCCAGCAGCCCTCCGGGACTAGCGGGTCTCAATGAGCAGTTCTTC.

The chain joins TRBV7-8 to TRBJ2-1, with D possibly being TRBD1 (5 bases). Looked up from germline, CDR1 is SGHVS and CDR2 is FQNEAQ. This CDR3 has 16 amino acids. Trimming pared 10 bases from V and 4 bases from J, leaving 23 bases between. CDR3 nucleotides: TGTGCCACTCTCCAATCGCCCAGGGCCCCATACAATGAGCAGTTCTTC. This codes for CATLQSPRAPYNEQFF.

This rearrangement joins TRBV2 to TRBJ2-5; tentative D call: TRBD1 (6 bases). V was pared by 3 bases and J by 1 base, with 9 bases between. The CDR3 has 14 amino acids. Germline CDR1 reads SNHLY; CDR2 reads FYNNEI. The CDR3 here is CASSEWTVQETQYF. CDR3 coding DNA: TGTGCCAGCAGTGAGTGGACAGTCCAAGAGACCCAGTACTTC. Full variable domain (outside the CDR3, taken from reference TRBV2 and TRBJ2-5): EPEVTQTPSHQVTQMGQEVILRCVPISNHLYFYWYRQILGQKVEFLVSFYNNEISEKSEIFDDQFSVERPDGSNFTLKIRSTKLEDSAMYFCASSEWTVQETQYFGPGTRLLVL.

In this sample, this clone turned up a few times. The chain links TRBV18 to TRBJ1-1; D is unclear. Trimming took off 3 bases at V and 2 bases at J, with 7 bases between the two ends. Germline loops: CDR1 KGHSH, CDR2 LQKENI. The CDR3 contains 13 residues. The CDR3 nucleotides read TGTGCCAGCTCACCTTCTCTCAACACTGAAGCTTTCTTT. Amino acid sequence: CASSPSLNTEAFF. Drawing the rest from reference TRBV18 and TRBJ1-1, the complete variable domain is NAGVMQNPRHLVRRRGQEARLRCSPMKGHSHVYWYRQLPEEGLKFMVYLQKENIIDESGMPKERFSAEFPKEGPSILRIQQVVRGDSAAYFCASSPSLNTEAFFGQGTRLTVV.

This clone was seen once. This specimen includes other DNA sequences encoding the same CDR3. The genes are TRBV9 and TRBJ2-2, with 8 positions matching TRBD2. This CDR3 is built from 15 residues. Germline V lookup: CDR1 SGDLS, CDR2 YYNGEE. The ends lost 0 bases at V and 6 bases at J; junction bases unmatched: 4. CDR3 amino acids: CASSVAGTSAGELFF. The CDR3 DNA sequence: TGTGCCAGCAGCGTAGCCGGGACTAGTGCCGGGGAGCTGTTTTTT.

V gene TRBV18 combines with J gene TRBJ2-5; possible D gene TRBD2, 6 bases. Germline assignment: CDR1 KGHSH and CDR2 LQKENI. V lost 2 bases and J lost 5, with 12 bases in between. This CDR3 has 14 residues. CDR3 region: CASSPYPGAETQYF. The CDR3 DNA is TGTGCCAGCTCACCATACCCGGGAGCGGAGACCCAGTACTTC. Full variable domain (remainder filled in from reference TRBV18 and TRBJ2-5): NAGVMQNPRHLVRRRGQEARLRCSPMKGHSHVYWYRQLPEEGLKFMVYLQKENIIDESGMPKERFSAEFPKEGPSILRIQQVVRGDSAAYFCASSPYPGAETQYFGPGTRLLVL.

The chain employs TRBV7-3 and TRBJ2-5; 7 nucleotides align to TRBD1. The CDR3 contains 13 residues. The V and J ends lost 5 bases and 3 bases, in that order; junction bases with no gene match: 3. The V gene's germline CDR1 is SGHTA and CDR2 FQGTGA. The CDR3 reads CASSATGEETQYF. In DNA form, the CDR3 reads TGTGCCAGCAGCGCAACAGGGGAAGAGACCCAGTACTTC.

This chain uses TRBV19 with TRBJ2-1; TRBD2 aligns across 10 bases. Germline CDR1 LNHDA, CDR2 SQIVND (reference sequence). The CDR3 consists of 17 residues. The V gene end was trimmed by 4 bases and the J gene end by 7 bases; junction bases not matched to a gene: 13. As DNA, the CDR3 is TGTGCCAGTAGTAGGGGGGGCAGCGGGAGGGCCGTTAATGAGCAGTTCTTC. It yields the protein CASSRGGSGRAVNEQFF.

The J gene is TRBJ1-1, the V gene TRBV5-1; D call uncertain. The germline gives CDR1 SGHRS, CDR2 YFSETQ. V was trimmed by 2 bases and J by 6 bases, leaving 26 bases between them. The CDR3 loop spans 18 amino acids. The CDR3 region has the DNA TGCGCCAGCAGCTTTCGCGAGGCAGCCTTGGGTCCGGGAGCTGAAGCTTTCTTT. This codes for CASSFREAALGPGAEAFF.

The rearrangement joins TRBV28 to TRBJ1-3; no clear D. The V gene's germline CDR1 is MDHEN and CDR2 SYDVKM. Trimming took 6 bases from V and 0 from J, leaving 21 bases between them. The CDR3 consists of 18 residues. The CDR3 nucleotides are TGTGCCAGCAGACCCTCGGGAATTGGCAGTATCTCTGGAAACACCATATATTTT. Translated, it gives CASRPSGIGSISGNTIYF.